This T cell receptor beta chain was profiled in a study of blood T cell repertoires in COVID-19. Study context: Nucleic acid was either cDNA or gDNA, and it came from T cells, B-cell-depleted T cells, or PBMCs.

The method was immunoSEQ multiplex PCR; TCRdb's version includes in-frame clones alone and lacks a portion of them. The data show 230,000 or so clones, with about nine tenths seen just once and about 2.3% held by the top ten. Trimming removed 2 bases from V and 4 bases from J; junction bases left unmatched: 8. Germline CDR1 reads KGHDR; CDR2 reads SFDVKD. This CDR3 is built from 18 residues. Sequences were obtained from PBMCs or T cells enriched from blood (not recorded which). This TCR derives from a woman aged 40 to 50 with acute COVID-19. V gene TRBV24-1 combines with J gene TRBJ2-1, with TRBD2 matching 12 bases. The CDR3 sequence: CATSDSRGLAGRYNEQFF. DNA for the CDR3: TGTGCCACCAGTGATTCCCGAGGACTAGCGGGGCGTTACAATGAGCAGTTCTTC.